Described below is a single TCR beta chain sequence and its context. No antigen is known for it. PCR used 60 Vbeta primers and 13 Jbeta primers. TCRdb keeps only in-frame clones here, not all; method: immunoSEQ multiplex PCR. The table lists approximately 220,000 clones, about 81% of them singletons, with roughly 5.5% in the top ten. This record comes from a study of cytomegalovirus exposure and HLA in healthy donors. Study details: Around 200 million T cells yielded 120 million or so unique TCR beta sequences, as an earlier analysis found. Study-level points and caveats: Donor immune exposure was known only as CMV serostatus. A list of approximately 160 TCR beta chains associated with cytomegalovirus was given. One variant, a missense change in DCLRE1C, was linked in a later analysis to TCR beta V- and J-gene trimming.

V gave up 0 bases and J gave up 5 bases, with 16 bases separating them. CDR1 and CDR2 from the germline V gene are LNHNV and YYDKDF (reference sequence). This CDR3 is 16 amino acids long. This TCR was sampled from a man in his forties in good health and CMV-seropositive. The chain combines TRBV15 with TRBJ2-5; possible D gene TRBD2, 6 bases. Material: PBMCs. The CDR3 here is CATSRDASTGVETQYF. CDR3 DNA sequence: TGTGCCACCAGCAGAGACGCCTCCACGGGGGTCGAGACCCAGTACTTC.